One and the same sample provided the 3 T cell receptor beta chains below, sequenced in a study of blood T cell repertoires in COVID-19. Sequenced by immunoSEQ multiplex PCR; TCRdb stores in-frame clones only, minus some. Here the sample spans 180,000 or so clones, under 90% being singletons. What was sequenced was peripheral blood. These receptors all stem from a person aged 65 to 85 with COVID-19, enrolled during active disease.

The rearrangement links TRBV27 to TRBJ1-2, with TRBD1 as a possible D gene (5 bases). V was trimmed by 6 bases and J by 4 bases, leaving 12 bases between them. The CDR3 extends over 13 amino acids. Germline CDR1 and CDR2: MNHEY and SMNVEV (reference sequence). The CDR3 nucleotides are TGTGCCAGCAGCCCCGGGGGGGGCTATGGCTACACCTTC. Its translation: CASSPGGGYGYTF.

CDR3 in amino acids: CASRGTGRDTQYF. The CDR3 coding sequence is TGTGCCAGCAGAGGGACAGGGAGAGATACGCAGTATTTT. V gene TRBV28 combines with J gene TRBJ2-3, with 9 bases fitting TRBD1. Trimming at V came to 6 bases and at J to 5 bases, leaving 3 bases not matched to a gene. Germline CDR1 and CDR2: MDHEN and SYDVKM. The CDR3 has 13 residues.

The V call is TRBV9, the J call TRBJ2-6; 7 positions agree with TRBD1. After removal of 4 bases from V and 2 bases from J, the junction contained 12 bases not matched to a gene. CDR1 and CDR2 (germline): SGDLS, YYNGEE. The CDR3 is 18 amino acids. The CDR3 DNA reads TGTGCCAGCAGCAACCGACAGGGTCCCGCCCCTGGGGCCAACGTCCTGACTTTC. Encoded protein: CASSNRQGPAPGANVLTF. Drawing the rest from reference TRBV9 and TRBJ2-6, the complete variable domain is DSGVTQTPKHLITATGQRVTLRCSPRSGDLSVYWYQQSLDQGLQFLIQYYNGEERAKGNILERFSAQQFPDLHSELNLSSLELGDSALYFCASSNRQGPAPGANVLTFGAGSRLTVL.